This T cell receptor (beta chain) was identified during a study of T cells expressing NK-cell markers. Whole-study context: Just one sequenced donor of eight was HCMV-seronegative, while seven were seropositive. Study findings and constraints: As a fraction of CD8+ T cells, dominant NKG2C+ clonotypes reached roughly 1.0-7.0% in six donors.

Details on this clonotype: The antigen remains undetermined.

The germline V gene has CDR1 LGHDT and CDR2 YNNKEL (reference sequence). CDR3 length: 14 amino acids. A 5'RACE template switching approach incorporating UMIs was used to make TCR beta cDNA. TCRdb processed the 5' RACE reads again and assigns one entry to each CDR3 protein, with no DNA. The ten top clones account for 37%, within a sample of about 150,000 distinct CDR3 sequences. The sequence was obtained from a woman aged 50 to 60 in good health. The sequenced sample was blood T cells: a sorted CD56 or NKG2C T cell subset, CD4+ or CD8+ T cells, or bulk PBMC T cells (not recorded which). V is TRBV3-1 and J is TRBJ2-2; TCRdb's D call, TRBD1, is unchecked because there is no DNA. The CDR3 region is CASSQGGVTGELFF.